This T cell receptor (beta chain) was recorded in a study of human T cells and chemical hapten exposure. One entry per CDR3 protein results from TCRdb running MiXCR on the RACE reads. The table shows 56,000 or so distinct CDR3 sequences, with 9.5% to 10% occurring only once. The time point denotes: pre-sensitization, week 0. As to treatment: therapeutic diphenylcyclopropenone sensitization with weekly scalp DPC. Extraction of total RNA was performed on unfractionated whole blood. This specimen consisted of whole blood, obtained in connection with sensitization to the hapten diphenylcyclopropenone (DPC). The receptor's source is a woman aged 30 to 39 with alopecia areata. Some clones in this sample may be carry-over from other donors' samples.

The CDR3 loop reads CASTRQGANSEAFF. The CDR3 nucleotides read TGTGCCAGCACCCGACAGGGGGCTAATTCGGAAGCTTTCTTT. The chain combines TRBV12-3 or TRBV12-4 with TRBJ1-1; the match to TRBD1 covers 10 bases. With 7 bases clipped from V and 8 bases from J, the junction kept 10 bases outside the gene matches. There are 14 residues in the CDR3.